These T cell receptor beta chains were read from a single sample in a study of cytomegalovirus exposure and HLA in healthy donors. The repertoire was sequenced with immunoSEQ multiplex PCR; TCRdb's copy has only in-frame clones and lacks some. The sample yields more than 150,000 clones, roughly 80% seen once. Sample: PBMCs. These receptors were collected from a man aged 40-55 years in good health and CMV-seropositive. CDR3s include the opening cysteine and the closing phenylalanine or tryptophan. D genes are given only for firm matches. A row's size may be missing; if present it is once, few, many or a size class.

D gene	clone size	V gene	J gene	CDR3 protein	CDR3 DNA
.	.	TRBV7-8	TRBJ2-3	CASSLPRGITDTQYF	TGTGCCAGCAGTCTACCACGGGGGATCACAGATACGCAGTATTTT
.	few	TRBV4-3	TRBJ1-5	CASSQDIGGSGNSQPQHF	TGCGCCAGCAGCCAAGATATTGGGGGGTCGGGTAATAGTCAGCCCCAGCATTTT
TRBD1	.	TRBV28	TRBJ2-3	CASRHRQGVVTDTQYF	TGTGCCAGCAGACACAGACAGGGGGTAGTGACAGATACGCAGTATTTT
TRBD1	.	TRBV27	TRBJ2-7	CASTNTGGSYEQYF	TGTGCCAGCACCAATACAGGGGGCTCCTACGAGCAGTACTTC
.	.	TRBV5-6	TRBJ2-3	CASSPLLEASTDTQYF	TGTGCCAGCAGCCCCCTTCTAGAAGCAAGCACAGATACGCAGTATTTT
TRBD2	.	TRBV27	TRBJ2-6	CASSSREGLNVLTF	TGTGCCAGCAGTTCGCGGGAGGGCTTGAACGTCCTGACTTTC
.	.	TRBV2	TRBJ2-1	CASSGTGNEQFF	TGTGCCAGCAGCGGGACTGGCAATGAGCAGTTCTTC
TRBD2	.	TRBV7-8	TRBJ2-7	CASHSTQGGYEQYF	TGTGCCAGCCACAGTACCCAGGGAGGGTACGAGCAGTACTTC
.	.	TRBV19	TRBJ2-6	CASSEAGVGANVLTF	TGTGCCAGTAGTGAGGCAGGGGTTGGGGCCAACGTCCTGACTTTC
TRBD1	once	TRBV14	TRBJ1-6	CASSQPNRGPNSPLHF	TGTGCCAGCAGCCAACCCAACAGGGGGCCTAATTCACCCCTCCACTTT
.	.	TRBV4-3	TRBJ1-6	CASSQYRESSYNSPLHF	TGCGCCAGCAGCCAATACAGGGAGAGCTCCTATAATTCACCCCTCCACTTT
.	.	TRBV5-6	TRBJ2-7	CASSLADGSWKVLALVWHF	TGTGCCAGCAGCTTGGCCGACGGCTCCTGGAAAGTCTTAGCCCTCGTGTGGCACTTC
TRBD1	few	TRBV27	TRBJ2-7	CASSSRTGLGEQYF	TGTGCCAGCAGTTCCAGGACAGGGCTTGGCGAGCAGTACTTC
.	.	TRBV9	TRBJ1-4	CASSVAGGNEKLFF	TGTGCCAGCAGCGTAGCAGGAGGGAACGAAAAACTGTTTTTT
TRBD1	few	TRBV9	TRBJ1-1	CASSLGGQSPEAFF	TGTGCCAGCAGCTTAGGGGGACAGTCTCCTGAAGCTTTCTTT
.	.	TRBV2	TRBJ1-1	CASDGTVGDTEAFF	TGTGCCAGCGATGGTACCGTAGGGGACACTGAAGCTTTCTTT
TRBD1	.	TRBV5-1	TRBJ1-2	CASSLGQGVYGYTF	TGCGCCAGCAGCTTGGGACAGGGGGTCTATGGCTACACCTTC
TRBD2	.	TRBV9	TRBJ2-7	CASSSSGSGGNEQYF	TGTGCCAGCAGCTCCAGTGGTAGCGGGGGGAACGAGCAGTACTTC
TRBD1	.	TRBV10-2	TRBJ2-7	CASTAPGQGRVEQYF	TGCGCCAGCACGGCGCCGGGACAGGGGCGGGTCGAGCAGTACTTC
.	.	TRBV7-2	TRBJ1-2	CASSLSQNPNYGYTF	TGTGCCAGCAGCTTATCACAGAACCCTAACTATGGCTACACCTTC
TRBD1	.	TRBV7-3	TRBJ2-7	CASSPQTGTGVLEQYF	TGTGCCAGCAGCCCGCAAACCGGGACAGGGGTTCTCGAGCAGTACTTC
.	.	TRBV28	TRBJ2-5	CASSLLGGEETQYF	TGTGCCAGCAGTTTGCTCGGCGGGGAAGAGACCCAGTACTTC
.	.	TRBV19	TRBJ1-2	CASSPTGPFYGYTF	TGTGCCAGTAGTCCGACAGGACCCTTCTATGGCTACACCTTC
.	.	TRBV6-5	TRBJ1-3	CASRVQGPGNTIYF	TGTGCCAGCAGGGTACAGGGTCCGGGAAACACCATATATTTT
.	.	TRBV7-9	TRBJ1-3	CSSSLLDTIYF	TGTTCCAGCAGCCTCCTCGACACCATATATTTT
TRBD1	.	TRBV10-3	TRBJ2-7	CAISEQTGAYEQYF	TGTGCCATCAGTGAGCAGACAGGGGCCTACGAGCAGTACTTC
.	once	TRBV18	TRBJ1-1	CASSPRGVNTEAFF	TGTGCCAGCTCTCCCAGGGGCGTGAACACTGAAGCTTTCTTT
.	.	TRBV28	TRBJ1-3	CASSVRGGSGNTIYF	TGTGCCAGCAGTGTAAGAGGAGGTTCTGGAAACACCATATATTTT
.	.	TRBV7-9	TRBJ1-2	CASSPLSGTNYGYTF	TGTGCCAGCAGCCCTCTCTCGGGGACTAACTATGGCTACACCTTC
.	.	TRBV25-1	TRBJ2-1	CASRAGEQFF	TGTGCCAGCCGGGCGGGTGAGCAGTTCTTC
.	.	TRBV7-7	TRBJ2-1	CASSLDSGVGNEQFF	TGTGCTAGCAGCTTGGACTCCGGGGTGGGCAATGAGCAGTTCTTC
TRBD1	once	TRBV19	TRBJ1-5	CASSLTGDNGPQHF	TGTGCCAGTAGCCTGACAGGGGACAACGGGCCCCAGCATTTT
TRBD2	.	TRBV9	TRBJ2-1	CASSVDRSSGDYNEQFF	TGTGCCAGCAGCGTAGACAGGAGTAGCGGGGATTACAATGAGCAGTTCTTC
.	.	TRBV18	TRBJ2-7	CASSPNPYEQYF	TGTGCCAGCTCACCAAATCCATACGAGCAGTACTTC
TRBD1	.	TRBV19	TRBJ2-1	CASSRDRGLKYNEQFF	TGTGCCAGTAGTAGGGACAGGGGGCTAAAGTACAATGAGCAGTTCTTC
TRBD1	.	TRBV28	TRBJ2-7	CASTLAGGAYEQYF	TGTGCCAGCACCTTAGCAGGGGGCGCGTACGAGCAGTACTTC
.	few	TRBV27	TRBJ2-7	CAILTGPGQLYF	TGTGCCATCCTAACAGGCCCCGGGCAGCTGTACTTC
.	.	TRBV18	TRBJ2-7	CASSPSQKDTYEQYF	TGTGCCAGCTCACCATCACAGAAGGATACCTACGAGCAGTACTTC
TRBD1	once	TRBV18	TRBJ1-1	CASSPVRGEIAEAFF	TGTGCCAGCTCACCGGTCAGGGGGGAGATAGCTGAAGCTTTCTTT
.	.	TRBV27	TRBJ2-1	CASSLFLNNEQFF	TGTGCCAGCAGTTTATTCCTTAACAATGAGCAGTTCTTC
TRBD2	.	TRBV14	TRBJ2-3	CASSQSRGLVAGDTQYF	TGTGCCAGCAGCCAATCCCGCGGACTAGTCGCAGGTGATACGCAGTATTTT
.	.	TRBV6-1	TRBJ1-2	CASKALTYGYTF	TGTGCCAGCAAAGCCCTTACCTATGGCTACACCTTC
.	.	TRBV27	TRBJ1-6	CASSRDGYQPSPLHF	TGTGCCAGCAGTCGGGATGGGTACCAACCTTCACCCCTCCACTTT
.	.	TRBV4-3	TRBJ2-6	CASSQDAGVGANVLTF	TGCGCCAGCAGCCAAGATGCAGGGGTCGGGGCCAACGTCCTGACTTTC
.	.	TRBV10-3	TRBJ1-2	CAISETAGELGYGYTF	TGTGCCATCAGTGAGACAGCAGGGGAACTGGGCTATGGCTACACCTTC
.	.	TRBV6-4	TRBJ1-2	CASSQEWGGGYGYTF	TGTGCCAGCAGCCAGGAGTGGGGAGGGGGCTATGGCTACACCTTC
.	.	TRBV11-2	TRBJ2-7	CASSLDGGYEQYF	TGTGCCAGCAGCTTAGACGGAGGCTACGAGCAGTACTTC
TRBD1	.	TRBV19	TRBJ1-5	CASSRDRVQPQHF	TGTGCCAGTAGTAGAGACAGGGTCCAGCCCCAGCATTTT
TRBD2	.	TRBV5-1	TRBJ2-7	CASSPRTSGSYEQYF	TGCGCCAGCAGCCCCAGGACTAGCGGCTCCTACGAGCAGTACTTC
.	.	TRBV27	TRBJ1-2	CASSLGRLPTAGGYTF	TGTGCCAGCAGTTTAGGGCGGTTGCCTACCGCGGGTGGCTACACCTTC
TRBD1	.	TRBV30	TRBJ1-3	CAWSGQGVNTIYF	TGTGCCTGGTCCGGACAGGGTGTAAACACCATATATTTT